Ten or more counts support the clone carrying this T cell receptor beta chain. The data are from a study of T-cell memory formation after mild COVID-19. A single record per CDR3 protein comes from TCRdb applying MiXCR to the 5' RACE reads. The sample includes some 30,000 distinct CDR3 sequences, about 8% seen only once; the top ten take 11% to 15%. The CDR3 is 15 amino acids. Trimming took 5 bases from V and 4 from J; bases not matched to a gene: 4. The germline V gene has CDR1 SGHTA and CDR2 FQGNSA. V gene TRBV7-2 combines with J gene TRBJ2-5; the match to TRBD2 covers 13 bases. This clonotype originated in an adult woman who had mild COVID-19 (a few samples of this study predate the infection). Cell type and time point are not known. What was sequenced was PBMCs or a T cell subset sorted from them (not recorded which). The DNA of the CDR3 is TGTGCCAGCAGCGCCACTAGCGGGGGGGGAGAGACCCAGTACTTC. Its translation is CASSATSGGGETQYF.